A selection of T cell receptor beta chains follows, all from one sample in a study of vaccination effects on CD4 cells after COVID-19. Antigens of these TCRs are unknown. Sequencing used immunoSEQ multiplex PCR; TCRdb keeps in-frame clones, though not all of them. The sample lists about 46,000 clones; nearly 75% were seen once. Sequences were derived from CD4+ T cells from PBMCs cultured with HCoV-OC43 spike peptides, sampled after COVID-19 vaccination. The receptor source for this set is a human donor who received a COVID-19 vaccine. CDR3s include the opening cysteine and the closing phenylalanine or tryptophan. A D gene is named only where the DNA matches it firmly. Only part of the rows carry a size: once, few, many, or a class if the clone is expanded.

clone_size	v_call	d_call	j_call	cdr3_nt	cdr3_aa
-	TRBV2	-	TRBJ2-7	TGTGCCAGCACCAGGACGGAAACCTACGAGCAGTACTTC	CASTRTETYEQYF
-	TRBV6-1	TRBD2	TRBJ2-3	TGTGCCAGCAGTGACCGGTGGCGGGAGGGCCAGGATACGCAGTATTTT	CASSDRWREGQDTQYF
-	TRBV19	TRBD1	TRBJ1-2	TGTGCCAGTAGTATTCAGGGGGTCTATGGCTACACCTTC	CASSIQGVYGYTF
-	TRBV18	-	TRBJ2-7	TGTGCCAGCTCACCACAAGCCTACGAGCAGTACTTC	CASSPQAYEQYF
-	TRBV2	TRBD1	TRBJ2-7	TGTGCCAGCCCCTATGCCCTAGGACAGGGATCCTACGAGCAGTACTTC	CASPYALGQGSYEQYF
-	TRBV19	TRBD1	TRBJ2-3	TGTGCCAGTACGGGGACAGGGGCTTGGCCGCAGTATTTT	CASTGTGAWPQYF
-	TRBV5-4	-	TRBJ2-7	TGTGCCAGCAGCTATACGGGTAGGGGCTACGAGCAGTACTTC	CASSYTGRGYEQYF
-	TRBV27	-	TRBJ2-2	TGTGCCAGCAGTTTCGAGGCGGTCACCGGGGAGCTGTTTTTT	CASSFEAVTGELFF
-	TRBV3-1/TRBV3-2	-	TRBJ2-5	TGTGCCAGCAGCCACAGGACAAGCCAAGAGACCCAGTACTTC	CASSHRTSQETQYF
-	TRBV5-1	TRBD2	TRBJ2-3	TGCGCCAGCAGGGCTAGCGGAAACACAGATACGCAGTATTTT	CASRASGNTDTQYF
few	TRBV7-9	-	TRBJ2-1	TGTGCCAGCAGCTTCAATGAGCAGTTCTTC	CASSFNEQFF
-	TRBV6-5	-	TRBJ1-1	TGTGCCAGCAATACCCAGGGTGGTGGGACTGAAGCTTTCTTT	CASNTQGGGTEAFF
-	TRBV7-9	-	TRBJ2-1	TGTGCCAGCAGCCAAAGGAGCGGGTCGTACAATGAGCAGTTCTTC	CASSQRSGSYNEQFF
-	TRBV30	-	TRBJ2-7	TGTGCCTGGACCCTTCCGAGGGGCGCCTACGAGCAGTACTTC	CAWTLPRGAYEQYF
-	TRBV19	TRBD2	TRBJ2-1	TGTGCCAGTAACTCACTAGCGAACTCCTACAATGAGCAGTTCTTC	CASNSLANSYNEQFF
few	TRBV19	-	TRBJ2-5	TGTGCCAGTAGTATATCAGGGAATTACGAGACCCAGTACTTC	CASSISGNYETQYF
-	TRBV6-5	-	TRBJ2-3	TGTGCCAGCAGTTACGGTCGACAGTGGGGGGATACGCAGTATTTT	CASSYGRQWGDTQYF
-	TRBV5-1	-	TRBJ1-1	TGCGCCAGCAGAGTCCGGCCGGGGAACACTGAAGCTTTCTTT	CASRVRPGNTEAFF
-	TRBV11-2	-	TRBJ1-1	TGTGCCAGCAGCCCAAGCTCAGTGAACACTGAAGCTTTCTTT	CASSPSSVNTEAFF
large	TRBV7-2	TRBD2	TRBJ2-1	TGTGCCAGCAGCTTATTTCGCGGGGGAGGAAATGAGCAGTTCTTC	CASSLFRGGGNEQFF
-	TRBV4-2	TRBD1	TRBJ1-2	TGTGCCAGCAGCCAAGATCTGGGACAGGGCTATGGCTACACCTTC	CASSQDLGQGYGYTF
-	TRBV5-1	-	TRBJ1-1	TGCGCCAGCAGGGGTCGGCAGGGAGATACTGAAGCTTTCTTT	CASRGRQGDTEAFF
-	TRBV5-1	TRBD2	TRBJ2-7	TGCGCCAGCAGCTCCTCCGGGACTAGTGGCGAGCAGTACTTC	CASSSSGTSGEQYF
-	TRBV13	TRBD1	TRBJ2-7	TGTGCCAGCAGCTTACCGGGACAGGGAGTGGCCGAGCAGTACTTC	CASSLPGQGVAEQYF
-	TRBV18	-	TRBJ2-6	TGTGCCAGCTCGGGCCTCGTTTTGATCTCTGGGGCCAACGTCCTGACTTTC	CASSGLVLISGANVLTF
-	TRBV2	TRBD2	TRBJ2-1	TGTGCCAGCGGGGGACTAGCGGGAGTCAATGAGCAGTTCTTC	CASGGLAGVNEQFF
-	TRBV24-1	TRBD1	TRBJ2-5	TGTGCCACCAGTGATCTACCGGGACAGGGTAGTTCGGGACAAGAGACCCAGTACTTC	CATSDLPGQGSSGQETQYF
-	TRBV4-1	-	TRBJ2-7	TGCGCCAGCAGCCAAGCCATGGGCGAGCAGTACTTC	CASSQAMGEQYF
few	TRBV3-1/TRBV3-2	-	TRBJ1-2	TGTGCCAGCAGCCAAGCTTCAGGGACCTATGGCTACACCTTC	CASSQASGTYGYTF
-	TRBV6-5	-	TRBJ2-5	TGTGCAACCCGGGCCCCCACTCCGGAGACCCAGTACTTC	CATRAPTPETQYF
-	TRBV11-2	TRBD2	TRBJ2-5	TGTGCCAGCAGCTTGGGGGGGACCTCACGTAGGGAGACCCAGTACTTC	CASSLGGTSRRETQYF
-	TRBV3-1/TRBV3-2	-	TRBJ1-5	TGTGCCAGCAGCCATGGTGGGAATCAGCCCCAGCATTTT	CASSHGGNQPQHF
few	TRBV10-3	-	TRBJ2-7	TGTGCCATCAGTTCACAGGATGTCGGCTACGACGAGCAGTACTTC	CAISSQDVGYDEQYF
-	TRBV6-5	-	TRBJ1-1	TGTGCCAGCAGTTCGACAGCTGAAGCTTTCTTT	CASSSTAEAFF
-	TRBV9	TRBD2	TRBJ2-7	TGTGCCAGCAGCGGAAGGACTAGCGGGTCGAGCGAGCAGTACTTC	CASSGRTSGSSEQYF
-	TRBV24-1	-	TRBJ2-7	TGTGCCACCTCGCTTGGGGGTGGCCCCTACGAGCAGTACTTC	CATSLGGGPYEQYF
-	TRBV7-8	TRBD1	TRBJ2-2	TGTGCCAGCACCCACCCGGGACAGTCGAACACCGGGGAGCTGTTTTTT	CASTHPGQSNTGELFF
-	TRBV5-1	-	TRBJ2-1	TGCGCCAGCAGCTTGGGACTAGTCAATGAGCAGTTCTTC	CASSLGLVNEQFF
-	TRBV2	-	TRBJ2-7	TGTGCCAGCAGTGGGGGGGGCCCTACGGTCTACGAGCAGTACTTC	CASSGGGPTVYEQYF
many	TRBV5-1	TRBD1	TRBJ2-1	TGCGCCAGCAGACAGGGGAATGAGCAGTTCTTC	CASRQGNEQFF
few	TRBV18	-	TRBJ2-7	TGTGCCAGCTCACCACCGATGGCTGCTGACTACGAGCAGTACTTC	CASSPPMAADYEQYF
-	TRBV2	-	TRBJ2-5	TGTGCCAGCAAAGGGCGACAGTGGGAGACCCAGTACTTC	CASKGRQWETQYF
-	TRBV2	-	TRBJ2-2	TGTGCCAGCAGTGAAGGGGGGTATACGAAGAACACCGGGGAGCTGTTTTTT	CASSEGGYTKNTGELFF